This T cell receptor (beta chain) originates from a study of shared clonotypes between healthy human individuals. Study-level information: Researchers drew samples from two women and a few men aged 18 to 49. Study observations and caveats: Rarefaction gave evidence that sorted-subset sequencing remained incomplete despite large depth.

Sorted subsets were amplified in replicate PCRs using 200 to 250 ng DNA, around 30,000 T cell genomes. Original processing notes: Junction-only sequences without quality scores were provided by ImmunoSEQ, so filtering was different. Clones were read by immunoSEQ multiplex PCR, and TCRdb kept only the in-frame ones, dropping some. The DNA was the basis for D and trimming; V, J and clone size are from that table. Of about 750,000 clones in the sample, about 92% were seen once. Terminally differentiated effector memory CD45RA+ cells were left out of the naive CD8 fraction, which was CD45RO-negative and positively selected for CCR7. Concerning this clone itself: The antigen is not known.

Sequencing was carried out using naive CD8+ T cells sorted from blood. This sequence originates from a man aged 25 to 40 in good health.

The CDR3 reads CASRPTGDNTEAFF. The CDR3 region has the DNA TGCGCCAGCAGGCCAACAGGGGATAACACTGAAGCTTTCTTT. The chain recombines TRBV5-1 with TRBJ1-1, with TRBD1 matching 7 bases. Germline CDR1 is SGHRS and CDR2 is YFSETQ. The CDR3 covers 14 residues. Unmatched junction bases numbered 6, after V lost 5 bases and J lost 2 bases. Looking up the rest from reference TRBV5-1 and TRBJ1-1 gives the full variable domain: KAGVTQTPRYLIKTRGQQVTLSCSPISGHRSVSWYQQTPGQGLQFLFEYFSETQRNKGNFPGRFSGRQFSNSRSEMNVSTLELGDSALYLCASRPTGDNTEAFFGQGTRLTVV.